This T cell receptor (beta chain) originates from a study of CD8 T cells in Susac syndrome (dated 2019 in TCRdb). Describing the broader study: Repertoire sequencing was used to test whether CD8+ T cell activation and differentiation in Susac syndrome was antigen driven. Overall study results and their limits: The TCR sequencing and HLA analysis was acknowledged to have included a relatively small number of individuals.

According to the germline V gene, CDR1 reads KGHDR and CDR2 reads SFDVKD. Including the terminal cysteine and phenylalanine, the CDR3 comprises 16 residues. Only CDR3 DNA remains: 48 bases, in frame from the first base. The junction shows trimming of 3 bases on V and 6 bases on J, and the gene matches do not reach 11 bases of it. RNA was extracted using the RNeasy kit, and about 0.45 to 1 microgram was reverse transcribed with random hexamers. TCR beta CDR3 regions were amplified with the immunoSEQ multiplex PCR assay covering 54 Vbeta and 13 Jbeta segments. To correct PCR amplification bias, a synthetic template baseline was used for both primer optimization and computational correction. The authors processed their data as follows. Reads were assigned to V, D and J genes according to IMGT and analyzed in immunoSEQ Analyzer, with only productive sequences retained. Clonality was calculated as one minus the Shannon entropy normalized by log2 of the number of productive unique sequences. For each patient and control, public and private clones were evaluated within the 100 most prevalent clones. Clones were defined as Susac-specific when absent from the healthy and MS cohorts, from roughly 1,100 published viral clones and from other ImmuneACCESS disease sequences. TCRdb passed the public sequencing reads through fastp at Q25 and MiXCR, retaining productive beta sequences. Every CDR3 protein is listed once, alongside the most common genes and DNA of its rows. Here the V and J calls rest on TCRdb's processing, not on the authors' analysis. The sample table lists approximately 180,000 distinct CDR3 sequences, 90% to 95% of them with a count of one. The ten largest clones add up to about 0.088% of the sample.

Concerning this clonotype itself: Its antigen target is currently unknown. No much larger clone is present one base from it, and per-base qualities are unavailable.

Peripheral blood CD8+ and CD4+ T cells from healthy donors, Susac syndrome patients and multiple sclerosis patients were profiled using high-throughput TCR beta sequencing. The multiple sclerosis controls were treatment-naive patients whose relapsing-remitting disease, either stable or active, fulfilled the revised McDonald criteria. Bulk CD8+ and CD4+ T cells were purified by magnetic negative isolation, whereas CD8+ TEMRA cells were enriched by FACS. Blood was drawn into EDTA tubes, processed within 24 hours, and PBMCs were isolated by density gradient centrifugation. PBMCs destined for TCR sequencing were cryopreserved in liquid nitrogen and later thawed in a 37 °C water bath. The sorted or isolated CD4+, CD8+ and CD8+ TEMRA cells had a purity of 90% or higher.

The sequence was collected from a human donor with multiple sclerosis. The chain links TRBV24-1 with TRBJ2-7, with 9 middle bases fitting TRBD2. Sequencing used CD4+ T cells from PBMCs. Read as DNA, the sequence is TGTGCCACCAGTGATCTAAAGCGGGAGGCCCGCTGCGAGCAGTACTTC. Translated, it gives CATSDLKREARCEQYF.